Presented here are 19 T cell receptor beta chains from one specimen sequenced in a study of blood T cell repertoires in COVID-19 (dated by TCRdb to the early 2020s). The library was generated by the immunoSEQ multiplex PCR assay. Here the immuneACCESS table is served through TCRdb, limited to in-frame sequences with V and J called. Missing clones are a known gap in these copies; in checked studies unresolved V genes cover under half, and the rest lacks a known reason. The sample contains more than 300,000 clones, 86% of them found a single time. Under 2% of the sample is taken by the ten largest. The material sequenced was peripheral blood. These receptors were obtained from a woman aged 50 to 65 with acute or convalescent COVID-19.

V and J are TRBV28 and TRBJ1-6, with no clear D. The CDR3 length is 14 residues. Germline CDR1 MDHEN, CDR2 SYDVKM. V lost 3 bases, J lost 5 bases, and 8 bases lay in between. This CDR3 reads CASSFRRDNSPLHF. The CDR3 DNA reads as TGTGCCAGCAGTTTCCGGAGAGATAATTCACCCCTCCACTTT. Full variable domain (rest looked up from reference TRBV28 and TRBJ1-6): DVKVTQSSRYLVKRTGEKVFLECVQDMDHENMFWYRQDPGLGLRLIYFSYDVKMKEKGDIPEGYSVSREKKERFSLILESASTNQTSMYLCASSFRRDNSPLHFGNGTRLTVT.

The genes are TRBV6-5 and TRBJ2-1, with TRBD1 matching 7 bases. CDR1 is MNHEY, CDR2 SVGAGI, per germline. V dropped 2 bases and J dropped 4; count of bases not matched to a gene: 2. The CDR3 has 14 residues. CDR3 sequence reads: CASSYGTVYNEQFF. CDR3 bases: TGTGCCAGCAGTTACGGGACAGTTTACAATGAGCAGTTCTTC.

The rearrangement uses TRBV28 and TRBJ2-1, with a tentative D call TRBD1 (7 bases). The CDR3 runs 16 residues. V dropped 2 bases and J dropped 6 bases, with 17 bases sitting between them. Germline loops: CDR1 MDHEN, CDR2 SYDVKM. The chain's CDR3 is CASSLIVGQGGNEQFF. The CDR3 DNA sequence: TGTGCCAGCAGTTTAATCGTGGGGCAGGGGGGCAATGAGCAGTTCTTC.

This rearrangement joins TRBV12-2 to TRBJ2-7; TRBD2, as called in the table, went unchecked against the DNA. TRBV12-2 is marked as a pseudogene. The CDR3 covers 17 residues. The CDR3 is CVSRPTPASGRYYEQYF. DNA for the CDR3: TGTGTAAGTCGCCCTACCCCGGCTAGCGGGAGATATTACGAGCAGTACTTC.

The CDR3 here is CASSLGLAASYNEQFF. CDR3 in DNA: TGTGCCAGCAGTTTAGGGCTAGCGGCCTCCTACAATGAGCAGTTCTTC. The chain carries TRBV27 and TRBJ2-1, with TRBD2 matching over 7 bases. CDR3 length equals 16 residues. V lost 2 bases to trimming and J lost 0 bases; unmatched junction nucleotides: 4. The germline CDR1 and CDR2 sequences are MNHEY and SMNVEV (reference sequence).

This clone showed up just a few times. This chain links TRBV5-1 with TRBJ2-1; 11 bases line up with TRBD2. Germline V gene data show CDR1 as SGHRS and CDR2 as YFSETQ. There are 15 residues in the CDR3. J gave up 2 bases and V 4 bases, and 2 bases lay outside the gene matches. The DNA for the CDR3 is TGCGCCAGCAGCCCGACTAGCGGGACCTACAATGAGCAGTTCTTC. It specifies CASSPTSGTYNEQFF.

The chain recombines TRBV28 with TRBJ1-4; 12 bases agree with TRBD1. With 5 bases clipped from V and 5 bases from J, the junction kept 6 bases outside the gene matches. There are 16 residues in the CDR3. Germline V lookup: CDR1 MDHEN, CDR2 SYDVKM. In DNA form, the CDR3 reads TGTGCCAGCAGTGGGACAGGGGGCTCCTTGAATGAAAAACTGTTTTTT. It is translated as CASSGTGGSLNEKLFF.

V usage is TRBV7-9 and J usage is TRBJ1-2; D is possibly TRBD1 (5 bases). Trimming cost V 5 bases and J 4 bases, with 17 bases left between them. CDR1 and CDR2 (germline): SEHNR, FQNEAQ (reference sequence). The CDR3 runs 15 residues. The CDR3 region has the DNA TGTGCCAGCAGCCGCAGGGCTCTCGAGGCCTATGGCTACACCTTC. Its protein product is CASSRRALEAYGYTF.

This chain joins TRBV6-5 and TRBJ1-1; 7 bases map to TRBD1. Germline trimming cut 6 bases from V and 9 bases from J; bases unmatched to any gene: 7. The CDR3 contains 12 residues. The germline V gene has CDR1 MNHEY and CDR2 SVGAGI. CDR3 in amino acids: CASSPPRGKAFF. The CDR3 region has the DNA TGTGCCAGCAGCCCACCCAGGGGGAAAGCTTTCTTT.

This chain joins TRBV12-3 or TRBV12-4 and TRBJ1-3; D is uncertain. V gave up 9 bases and J gave up 1 base, with 10 bases separating them. The CDR3 runs 13 residues. In nucleotides, the CDR3 is TGTGCCAGTAGGAGGGTATCTGGAAACACCATATATTTT. It is translated as CASRRVSGNTIYF.

The chain's CDR3 is CASSIGTSPPMETQYF. In DNA, the CDR3 is TGTGCCAGCAGCATAGGGACTAGCCCCCCCATGGAGACCCAGTACTTC. The chain links TRBV11-3 to TRBJ2-5, with TRBD2 matching 9 bases. Germline-derived CDR1 and CDR2 are SGHNT and YENEEA. CDR3 length equals 16 residues. J was trimmed by 5 bases and V by 5 bases; bases with no gene match: 12.

The chain joins TRBV9 to TRBJ2-7; 12 bases map to TRBD2. This CDR3 has 15 residues. CDR1 SGDLS and CDR2 YYNGEE come from the germline V gene. Unmatched junction bases numbered 4, after V lost 3 bases and J lost 3 bases. CDR3 region: CASSGGTSGRYEQYF. For the CDR3, the DNA is TGTGCCAGCAGCGGTGGGACTAGCGGGCGCTACGAGCAGTACTTC.

V and J are TRBV18 and TRBJ1-4, with 12 nucleotides matching TRBD1. Germline V CDR1 and CDR2: KGHSH, LQKENI. V shed 6 bases, J shed 6 bases, and the junction held 8 bases outside the gene matches. The CDR3 contains 16 residues. For the CDR3, the DNA is TGTGCCAGCTCGTCGACCTGGGACAGGGGGCATGAAAAACTGTTTTTT. This encodes CASSSTWDRGHEKLFF.

About this clone: An end of the junction does not agree with germline; a read error may underlie this. J is TRBJ2-7 and V is TRBV2; D remains unclear. Germline-derived CDR1 and CDR2 are SNHLY and FYNNEI. This CDR3 region has 10 residues. CDR3 DNA sequence: TGTGCCAGCAGTGAAGCGAGCACTCTCTTC. It codes for CASSEASTLF.

This rearrangement joins TRBV19 to TRBJ1-1, with 11 bases matching TRBD1. From germline, CDR1 is LNHDA and CDR2 SQIVND (reference sequence). Trimming removed 7 bases from V and 4 bases from J; junction bases left unmatched: 17. CDR3 length: 18 residues. The CDR3 loop reads CASKDRGRVIGQGTEAFF. The CDR3, as DNA: TGTGCCAGTAAGGACAGGGGGCGCGTGATCGGGCAGGGCACTGAAGCTTTCTTT.

The chain employs TRBV5-4 and TRBJ1-4; D gene unclear. Germline lookup yields CDR1 SGHNT and CDR2 YYREEE (reference sequence). The CDR3 runs to 15 residues. Trimming left V 3 bases short and J 0 bases short, with 9 bases between. CDR3 loop: CASSYRGSTNEKLFF. CDR3 nucleotides: TGTGCCAGCAGCTACCGGGGTTCAACTAATGAAAAACTGTTTTTT.

The chain links TRBV10-3 to TRBJ1-4; D is perhaps TRBD1 (5 bases). Germline V lookup: CDR1 ENHRY, CDR2 SYGVKD. The CDR3 is made up of 14 amino acids. V shed 6 bases and J shed 0 bases, with 8 bases lying between them. In DNA, the CDR3 is TGTGCCATCAGGATGACAGCAACTAATGAAAAACTGTTTTTT. It codes for CAIRMTATNEKLFF.

This clone occurred a few times. The CDR3 DNA follows: TGTGCCAGCAGCTTAGAACGGGTGGATCAGCCCCAGCATTTT. Encoded protein: CASSLERVDQPQHF. V is TRBV7-8 and J is TRBJ1-5; D call uncertain. The CDR3 contains 14 residues. CDR1 is SGHVS, CDR2 FQNEAQ, per germline. Trimming removed 1 base from V and 5 bases from J, with 9 bases in between.

The chain joins TRBV7-8 to TRBJ1-3, with TRBD1 as a possible D gene (5 bases). Trimming pared 8 bases from V and 0 bases from J, leaving 11 bases between. The length of the CDR3 is 14 residues. From germline, CDR1 is SGHVS and CDR2 FQNEAQ. The CDR3 here is CASRQGSSGNTIYF. The CDR3 DNA follows: TGTGCCAGCCGTCAGGGCAGCTCTGGAAACACCATATATTTT.